A single sample gave rise to the 8 T cell receptor beta chains below, sequenced in a study of CD8+CD57+ T cells in acquired aplastic anemia. TCR beta VDJ and CDR3 were profiled, and genomic DNA was the template. Via MiXCR, TCRdb re-called the reads, giving one row per CDR3 protein. Of roughly 160,000 distinct CDR3 sequences in the sample, roughly 48% were seen once. Sequencing was done on patients that had shown CD8+CD57+ cell expansion by flow cytometry. The sample taken for sequencing was sorted CD4+, CD8+, or CD8+CD57+ T cells (not recorded which) from PBMCs. All receptors come from a human donor with aplastic anemia.

The V call is TRBV29-1, the J call TRBJ1-1, with 9 bases that match TRBD1. The V segment lost 1 base and the J segment 10 bases; nucleotides outside the gene matches: 10. The CDR3 spans 14 residues. Per the germline V gene, CDR1 is SQVTM and CDR2 is ANQGSEA. This CDR3 is CSVEGGTGWVGAFF. CDR3 nucleotide sequence: TGCAGCGTTGAAGGGGGGACAGGGTGGGTCGGAGCTTTCTTT. The full variable domain, its missing parts supplied by reference TRBV29-1 and TRBJ1-1, is SAVISQKPSRDICQRGTSLTIQCQVDSQVTMMFWYRQQPGQSLTLIATANQGSEATYESGFVIDKFPISRPNLTFSTLTVSNMSPEDSSIYLCSVEGGTGWVGAFFGQGTRLTVV.

With respect to this clonotype: Germline and junction disagree at one end, which may indicate a read error. The V and J genes are TRBV12-3 or TRBV12-4 and TRBJ2-3, with TRBD1 as a possible D gene (6 bases). CDR3 length: 18 amino acids. The chain's CDR3 is CAGSLGAGTRPGTDTQYF. For the CDR3, the DNA is TGTGCCGGCAGTTTGGGGGCGGGTACGAGACCTGGCACAGATACGCAGTATTTT.

J is TRBJ1-1 and V is TRBV19; perhaps TRBD1 as D (6 bases). The V and J ends lost 5 bases and 0 bases respectively, with 10 bases between them. The CDR3 has 14 amino acids. Germline CDR1 is LNHDA and CDR2 is SQIVND (reference sequence). CDR3 sequence (DNA): TGTGCCAGTAGTCTCAGGGGCCTGAACACTGAAGCTTTCTTT. This sequence encodes CASSLRGLNTEAFF.

The V gene is TRBV7-9, the J gene TRBJ1-2, with D unclear. V lost 1 base and J lost 7, with 7 bases in between. The germline CDR1 and CDR2 sequences are SEHNR and FQNEAQ (reference sequence). The CDR3 is 12 residues long. The CDR3 here is CASSLDPGGYTF. The CDR3 bases are TGTGCCAGCAGCTTAGATCCAGGTGGCTACACCTTC.

The sample holds a few counts of this clonotype. This chain uses TRBV11-2 with TRBJ1-2; TRBD1 is a possible D gene (6 bases). Trimming shortened V by 0 bases and J by 1 base, and 9 bases separated the two germline ends. The CDR3 is 15 amino acids. Germline V gene sequence: CDR1 SGHAT, CDR2 FQNNGV. In DNA, the CDR3 is TGTGCCAGCAGCTTAGATCAAGGGGGTAACTATGGCTACACCTTC. Its translation: CASSLDQGGNYGYTF. The full variable domain, with the rest looked up from reference TRBV11-2 and TRBJ1-2, is EAGVAQSPRYKIIEKRQSVAFWCNPISGHATLYWYQQILGQGPKLLIQFQNNGVVDDSQLPKDRFSAERLKGVDSTLKIQPAKLEDSAVYLCASSLDQGGNYGYTFGSGTRLTVV.

This clonotype was observed a handful of times. The chain has TRBV2 and TRBJ2-5; the match to TRBD1 covers 9 bases. In germline, CDR1 is SNHLY, CDR2 FYNNEI. Trimming at V came to 5 bases and at J to 1 base, leaving 5 bases not matched to a gene. The CDR3 loop spans 15 amino acids. The CDR3 region is CASSLQDRGQETQYF. For the CDR3, the DNA is TGTGCCAGCAGTCTACAGGACAGGGGCCAAGAGACCCAGTACTTC.

V is TRBV20-1 and J is TRBJ2-7, with 9 bases identical to TRBD1. V was pared by 5 bases and J by 2 bases, with 7 bases of the junction left unmatched. This CDR3 comprises 14 residues. CDR1 DFQATT and CDR2 SNEGSKA come from the germline V gene (reference sequence). The CDR3, as DNA: TGCAGTGCTGCCGGGACAGGGTCCCCCTACGAGCAGTACTTC. Translating gives CSAAGTGSPYEQYF.

This clonotype was observed a single time. This sequence joins TRBV7-6 and TRBJ2-1, with a possible D match to TRBD1 (6 bases). Germline V CDR1 and CDR2: SGHVS, FNYEAQ. Between the trimmed V and J ends, which lost 2 bases and 9 bases, there was a span of 11 bases. The CDR3 contains 13 residues. The CDR3 reads CASSLKGVGEQFF. The CDR3 DNA follows: TGTGCCAGCAGCTTAAAGGGGGTGGGTGAGCAGTTCTTC.